This T cell receptor (beta chain) was captured by sequencing in a study of metastatic and nonmetastatic thyroid tumors (dated by TCRdb to the early 2020s). Notes on the research overall: The researchers compared repertoires between peripheral blood samples and tumor or nodule tissue samples from patients with malignant or benign thyroid disease. The research as a whole found: TCR beta diversity was reported as significantly higher in malignant tumors than in benign nodules, in both blood and tumor samples.

Receptor libraries were prepared by PCR. Instrument used: Illumina HiSeq 4000. High-throughput sequencing was used to profile the TCR beta-chain CDR3 region of each patient. Turning to the authors' computational methods: CDR3 differences across clinicopathological groups were used to build a classifier for discriminating distant-metastatic papillary thyroid cancer patients. The Shannon index was used to measure repertoire diversity, and the Morisita-Horn index was used to measure how similar tumor and blood repertoires were. Using fastp at Q25 and MiXCR, TCRdb reprocessed the public reads and kept productive beta chains. TCRdb's processing, not the authors', yielded these V and J calls. This sample gives tens of thousands of clones in total; about 24% of them show up just once. The ten most abundant clones make up about 14% of the sample. None of the patients had been given any treatment before thyroid surgery. Using T-cell receptor beta sequencing, the study looked back at clinical samples from patients collected from the early 2010s to the late 2010s.

In this sample, this clone turned up a few times. Its cognate antigen has yet to be identified. Per-nucleotide qualities are absent, and no much larger clonotype sits a single base away. Its CDR3 holds 14 amino acids, cysteine through phenylalanine. Only CDR3 DNA remains: 42 bases, in frame from the first base. CDR1 and CDR2 are drawn from the germline V gene: LGHNA, YNFKEQ. The V end gives up 3 bases and the J end 5 bases, leaving 6 bases in the junction not matched to a gene. The chain was built from TRBV4-2 and TRBJ2-7; TRBD1 fits 8 bases in the junction. This sequence originates from a female donor with papillary thyroid cancer or a benign thyroid nodule (not recorded which). Some clones in this sample may be carry-over from other donors' samples. Sequenced sample: tumor tissue. The base sequence is TGTGCCAGCAGCCACCCCGACAGGGGCGACGAGCAGTACTTC. Protein translation: CASSHPDRGDEQYF.